These 20 T cell receptor beta chains came from one sample sequenced in a study of shared clonotypes between healthy human individuals. CD45RO-negative, CCR7-selected cells formed the naive CD8 fraction, which excluded terminally differentiated effector memory CD45RA+ cells. The protocol was immunoSEQ multiplex PCR, while the TCRdb copy is restricted to in-frame clones and leaves out a portion. The table lists about 2.1 million clones, around 95% of them singletons. Sequencing used naive CD8+ T cells from PBMCs. All receptors come from a young man in good health. Some clones in this sample may be carry-over from other donors' samples.

This clone was observed a single time. V usage is TRBV4-2 and J usage is TRBJ2-1; D gene unclear. V gave up 0 bases and J gave up 3 bases, with 12 bases separating them. The CDR3 spans 16 residues. Per germline, CDR1 LGHNA and CDR2 YNFKEQ. The CDR3 DNA is TGTGCCAGCAGCCAAGAGGACGGCGGCCACTACAATGAGCAGTTCTTC. Protein product: CASSQEDGGHYNEQFF.

J is TRBJ1-1 and V is TRBV6-4; the D is unclear. Trimming cost V 0 bases and J 5 bases, with 7 bases left between them. CDR3 size: 13 residues. From germline, CDR1 is MRHNA and CDR2 SNTAGT. CDR3 DNA sequence: TGTGCCAGCAGTGACTCGATGGGGACTGAAGCTTTCTTT. This translates into CASSDSMGTEAFF.

With regard to this clone: This specimen includes other DNA sequences encoding the same CDR3. V gene TRBV5-6 combines with J gene TRBJ2-7, with D hard to call. The germline gives CDR1 SGHDT, CDR2 YYEEEE. V dropped 0 bases and J dropped 2 bases, with 6 bases sitting between them. The CDR3 is made up of 13 amino acids. The CDR3 bases are TGTGCCAGCAGCTTGGAAGTCGCCTACGAGCAGTACTTC. It is translated as CASSLEVAYEQYF.

The chain has TRBV28 and TRBJ2-7, with TRBD2 matching over 13 bases. The length of the CDR3 is 19 residues. Germline CDR1 and CDR2: MDHEN and SYDVKM. The V segment lost 4 bases and the J segment 2 bases; nucleotides outside the gene matches: 14. The DNA of the CDR3 is TGTGCCAGCAGTTATGGGGTAGGACTAGCGGGAGTCCCAACCTACGAGCAGTACTTC. Amino acid sequence: CASSYGVGLAGVPTYEQYF.

This clone was seen just once. This chain joins TRBV11-2 and TRBJ2-5; a possible D gene is TRBD2 (6 bases). This CDR3 is built from 17 residues. V was shortened by 1 base and J by 1 base, with 16 bases between the two germline ends. Germline CDR1 is SGHAT and CDR2 is FQNNGV. The CDR3 reads CASSLVRFGGGQETQYF. The CDR3 DNA follows: TGTGCCAGCAGCTTAGTACGGTTTGGGGGAGGCCAAGAGACCCAGTACTTC.

This clone was counted a single time. The chain links TRBV6-5 to TRBJ2-7, with 9 nucleotides matching TRBD1. This CDR3 is 13 amino acids long. Trimming at V came to 8 bases and at J to 4 bases, leaving 6 bases not matched to a gene. CDR1 MNHEY and CDR2 SVGAGI come from the germline V gene. DNA of the CDR3: TGTGCCAGCGCCGGGACAGGGAGATACGAGCAGTACTTC. Amino acid sequence: CASAGTGRYEQYF.

The V call is TRBV6-6, the J call TRBJ1-2, with 7 bases identical to TRBD1. The V gene end was trimmed by 2 bases and the J gene end by 8 bases; junction bases not matched to a gene: 8. CDR1 and CDR2 from the germline V gene are MNHNY and SVGAGI (reference sequence). The CDR3 extends over 14 amino acids. The CDR3 DNA reads as TGTGCCAGCAGTTACCTCGACAGGGCCGGCGGCTACACCTTC. It codes for CASSYLDRAGGYTF.

The chain couples TRBV6-5 to TRBJ1-5, with D unclear. The CDR3 totals 14 residues. Trimming removed 2 bases at V and 5 bases at J, with 10 bases between. The germline V gene encodes CDR1 MNHEY and CDR2 SVGAGI. In nucleotides, the CDR3 is TGTGCCAGCAGTTACCGGGCAGAAGATCAGCCCCAGCATTTT. This encodes CASSYRAEDQPQHF.

The table lists this clone with a count of one. The sample holds other DNA sequences that translate to the same CDR3. The chain is built from TRBV27 and TRBJ2-1; TRBD2 matches 9 bases. CDR1 MNHEY and CDR2 SMNVEV come from the germline V gene (reference sequence). V lost 5 bases to trimming and J lost 3 bases; unmatched junction nucleotides: 5. The CDR3 covers 15 residues. This CDR3 reads CASSPLAGVYNEQFF. CDR3 nucleotide sequence: TGTGCCAGCAGTCCACTAGCGGGTGTCTACAATGAGCAGTTCTTC.

The CDR3 loop is CASSHRGGPQHF. CDR3 nucleotides: TGTGCCAGCAGCCACAGGGGGGGGCCCCAGCATTTT. This sequence joins TRBV11-2 and TRBJ1-5, with 8 nucleotides matching TRBD1. Germline assignment: CDR1 SGHAT and CDR2 FQNNGV. CDR3 length: 12 residues. V lost 5 bases, J lost 9 bases, and 3 bases stayed unmatched.

This chain joins TRBV14 and TRBJ1-2; TRBD1 matches at 10 bases. The V gene's germline CDR1 is SGHDN and CDR2 FVKESK. The ends lost 4 bases at V and 10 bases at J; junction bases unmatched: 12. CDR3 length: 15 amino acids. The DNA for the CDR3 is TGTGCCAGCAGCCTCACCGGGACAGGGGTTGACGACTACACCTTC. It codes for CASSLTGTGVDDYTF.

The V and J genes are TRBV7-2 and TRBJ2-3; 10 bases line up with TRBD2. Germline-derived CDR1 and CDR2 are SGHTA and FQGNSA. Trimming cost V 2 bases and J 6 bases; bases outside gene matches: 8. The CDR3 has 16 residues. The chain's CDR3 is CASSLIKAGGPDTQYF. CDR3 bases: TGTGCCAGCAGCTTAATAAAAGCGGGAGGGCCGGATACGCAGTATTTT.

The chain is built from TRBV10-3 and TRBJ1-3; unclear D gene. The CDR3 spans 17 residues. Germline lookup yields CDR1 ENHRY and CDR2 SYGVKD. Trimming removed 10 bases at V and 1 base at J, with 23 bases between. CDR3 protein: CATQRAPIKPSGNTIYF. Written as DNA, the CDR3 is TGTGCCACTCAACGGGCACCGATCAAACCTTCTGGAAACACCATATATTTT.

The genes are TRBV6-5 and TRBJ2-7; a weak D match, TRBD2 (6 bases). CDR3 length equals 14 residues. With 7 bases removed from V and 3 bases from J, the gap between germline ends came to 16 bases. Germline lookup yields CDR1 MNHEY and CDR2 SVGAGI. The CDR3 region is CASTSGRHFYEQYF. CDR3 bases: TGTGCCAGCACCTCAGGGAGGCATTTCTACGAGCAGTACTTC.

The genes are TRBV4-1 and TRBJ2-3; maybe TRBD2 (6 bases). Germline CDR1 MGHRA, CDR2 YSYEKL. Trimming shortened V by 4 bases and J by 2 bases, and 19 bases separated the two germline ends. The CDR3 has 17 residues. Written as DNA, the CDR3 is TGCGCCAGCAGCCCCTTTTCGAGCGGAGGGTCCACAGATACGCAGTATTTT. It is translated as CASSPFSSGGSTDTQYF.

The J gene is TRBJ1-5, the V gene TRBV15; no definite D call. Germline lookup yields CDR1 LNHNV and CDR2 YYDKDF (reference sequence). This CDR3 comprises 15 residues. V lost 1 base, J lost 3 bases, and 10 bases lay in between. The CDR3, as DNA: TGTGCCACCAGCAGAGTCGGCGGGTCCAATCAGCCCCAGCATTTT. Protein: CATSRVGGSNQPQHF.

The rearrangement links TRBV7-3 to TRBJ2-3; D gene ambiguous. The germline V gene encodes CDR1 SGHTA and CDR2 FQGTGA. CDR3 length: 16 residues. V was clipped by 1 base and J by 0 bases, with 11 bases between them. The CDR3 DNA follows: TGTGCCAGCAGCTTAATAGGTGGAGAGAGCACAGATACGCAGTATTTT. The encoded protein is CASSLIGGESTDTQYF.

The CDR3 bases are TGCGCCAGCAGCCCAAACGGGGGCCACGAGCAGTACTTC. This translates into CASSPNGGHEQYF. V gene TRBV5-1 combines with J gene TRBJ2-7; the D call may be TRBD1 or TRBD2 (6 bases each). This CDR3 is 13 amino acids long. Germline CDR1 reads SGHRS; CDR2 reads YFSETQ. The V end was cut by 4 bases, the J end by 5 bases, with 13 bases between.

The J gene is TRBJ2-7, the V gene TRBV27; D might be TRBD1 or TRBD2, each matching 5 bases. The V gene's germline CDR1 is MNHEY and CDR2 SMNVEV (reference sequence). The CDR3 has 15 residues. The ends were cut back, 5 bases at V and 0 bases at J, with 14 bases in the middle. In nucleotides, the CDR3 is TGTGCCAGCAGTACCCGGGACCAAAGCTCCTACGAGCAGTACTTC. The encoded protein is CASSTRDQSSYEQYF.

The V gene is TRBV28, the J gene TRBJ1-1, with D perhaps matching TRBD1 (5 bases). The CDR3 extends over 13 amino acids. Trimming took 5 bases from V and 11 from J, leaving 18 bases between them. Looked up from germline, CDR1 is MDHEN and CDR2 is SYDVKM. The CDR3 loop reads CASSTSEGWGAFF. CDR3 DNA sequence: TGTGCCAGCAGTACCTCCGAAGGCTGGGGGGCTTTCTTT.